This record looks at one T cell receptor beta chain sequence and its context. Its antigen is not identified. The study co-extracted DNA and RNA from about 20-30 mg of unsorted bulk tissue. More than 80% viable tumor cells made up every tumor sample. Constant-region priming of roughly 490 ng total RNA yielded TCR beta cDNA. Slightly modified ARM-PCR, run as three nested multiplex PCR rounds, produced the TCR beta libraries. Forward primers for TRBV1-TRBV30 and a C-beta reverse primer served the first two PCR rounds, at about 9 cycles each. TCRdb recomputed calls from the multiplex PCR reads with MiXCR, one row per CDR3 protein. This repertoire shows approximately 110,000 distinct CDR3 sequences, less than 80% found once; its top ten account for around 8.5%. This specimen comes from a study of tumor-infiltrating lymphocytes in primary liver carcinoma. Overall study findings and caveats: Blood's top-250-clone fraction was significantly lower than that of tumors (p = 0.039).

CDR1 is SEHNR and CDR2 is FQNEAQ in the germline V gene (reference sequence). The CDR3 contains 15 residues. The chain has TRBV7-9 and TRBJ2-7; tentatively, D is TRBD2 (6 bases). The source of this sequence is a woman aged 55 to 70 with primary liver carcinoma and hepatitis B virus infection. The sample comprised liver tumor tissue from sampling region 1. Subset of the sample: tumor region T1, superior pole. CDR3 in DNA: TGTACCGGCAGCTTAATGGGGGGTTCCACCTACGAGCAGTACTTC. Translation gives CTGSLMGGSTYEQYF.